Listed below are T cell receptor beta chains from one sample, sequenced in a study of long-term antiretroviral therapy in people with HIV. Clones were read by immunoSEQ multiplex PCR, and TCRdb kept only the in-frame ones, dropping some. The sample records 35,000 to 40,000 clones, roughly 85% being singletons. The sequencing used unsorted PBMCs, collected 2.2 years after starting antiretroviral therapy. The source is a man aged 18 to 29 with HIV. Each CDR3 is given with its conserved first and last residue. The D gene is left open where the match is weak. Clone sizes are given selectively: once, few, many, or a class where the clone is expanded.

j_call,d_call,clone_size,v_call,cdr3_nt,cdr3_aa
TRBJ2-7,.,.,TRBV30,TGTGCCTGGAGTGCAGGTATAGGCTACGAGCAGTACTTC,CAWSAGIGYEQYF
TRBJ2-1,.,.,TRBV6-5,TGTGCCAGCAGTTACTCTGGGGGCGCGGGAAATGAGCAGTTCTTC,CASSYSGGAGNEQFF
TRBJ2-7,.,.,TRBV27,TGTGCCAGCAGTTTCCGGAATACCGGCGAGCAGTACTTC,CASSFRNTGEQYF
TRBJ2-2,TRBD1,once,TRBV11-2,TGTGCCAGCAGCAGACACAGGGGGTTTGGGGAGGACACCGGGGAGCTGTTTTTT,CASSRHRGFGEDTGELFF
TRBJ2-2,.,.,TRBV27,TGTGCCAGCAGTTTATCAATTCGCGGCAGGGCGACCGGGGAGCTGTTTTTT,CASSLSIRGRATGELFF
TRBJ2-7,TRBD2,.,TRBV2,TGTGCCAGCAGCCCTGAGGCGGGGGGGAGGTACGAGCAGTACTTC,CASSPEAGGRYEQYF
TRBJ1-6,.,few,TRBV5-1,TGCGCCAGCAGCTCCGTTGCGGGGGCGGAAAATTCACCCCTCCACTTT,CASSSVAGAENSPLHF
TRBJ1-4,.,.,TRBV4-2,TGTGCCAGCAGCCTGGGAACAGGAATAACTAATGAAAAACTGTTTTTT,CASSLGTGITNEKLFF
TRBJ2-7,TRBD1,once,TRBV19,TGTGCCAGTATGCACTTGGGGACAGGGTTCAACGAGCAGTACTTC,CASMHLGTGFNEQYF
TRBJ2-2,TRBD1,few,TRBV7-2,TGTGCCAGCAGCTCCTTCGAGAGGGGGCCCCGGGGCGGGGAGCTGTTTTTT,CASSSFERGPRGGELFF
TRBJ2-4,.,.,TRBV9,TGTGCCAGCAGCCCTCCGGTAGCCAAAAACATTCAGTACTTC,CASSPPVAKNIQYF
TRBJ1-5,.,.,TRBV6-5,TGTGCCAGCAGTTTCGACAGGAATCAGCCCCAGCATTTT,CASSFDRNQPQHF
TRBJ2-2,.,.,TRBV5-1,TGCGCCAGCAGCTTGGCCGTGGCCACCGGGGAGCTGTTTTTT,CASSLAVATGELFF
TRBJ2-1,TRBD2,.,TRBV6-6,TGTGCCAGCAGTCGACAAGCGGGAGAGTACAATGAGCAGTTCTTC,CASSRQAGEYNEQFF
TRBJ2-1,TRBD2,.,TRBV10-3,TGTGCCATCCGCGGACTAGCGGGGGGGGATGAGCAGTTCTTC,CAIRGLAGGDEQFF
TRBJ2-4,TRBD2,.,TRBV7-9,TGTGCCAGCAGCAAATTCCTAGCGGGGGGGCTAATTGCCAAAAACATTCAGTACTTC,CASSKFLAGGLIAKNIQYF
TRBJ1-5,TRBD1,.,TRBV4-1,TGCGCCAGCAGCCGCGGGGACAGGGTCTCGGGGCAGCCCCAGCATTTT,CASSRGDRVSGQPQHF
TRBJ1-3,.,.,TRBV6-6,TGTGCCAGCTTAGGTGGAAACACCATATATTTT,CASLGGNTIYF
TRBJ1-2,.,once,TRBV29-1,TGCAGCGTTCTCTTTACAAAGTCCGAGGGAGGGTTCTATGGCTACACCTTC,CSVLFTKSEGGFYGYTF
TRBJ2-1,TRBD1,.,TRBV19,TGTGCCAGTAGTATAGGTGGGACAGGCAATGAGCAGTTCTTC,CASSIGGTGNEQFF
TRBJ1-5,.,.,TRBV28,TGTGCCAGCAGTTTCGGGGGACAGCCCCAGCATTTT,CASSFGGQPQHF
TRBJ2-1,.,.,TRBV18,TGTGCCAGCTCACCCCGAGGTGTGAGGGATGAGCAGTTCTTC,CASSPRGVRDEQFF